These 10 T cell receptor beta chains originate from one sample sequenced in a study of synovial regulatory T cells in juvenile arthritis. Here immunoSEQ multiplex PCR was the method, and the copy in TCRdb shows in-frame clones only, minus some. With about 10,000 clones in the sample, the ten largest clones hold around 0.91%. The sequenced sample was Treg cells from blood. The subset denotes: remaining (HLA-DR-negative) circulating blood Treg cells. The receptors here all came from a donor younger than 35 with juvenile idiopathic arthritis.

The V call is TRBV5-1, the J call TRBJ1-1; TCRdb designates TRBD1, a call that cannot be tested without DNA. The CDR3 runs to 15 residues. No DNA is recorded. The germline CDR1 and CDR2 sequences are SGHRS and YFSETQ. The CDR3 region is CASSLAGTPNTEAFF.

V gene TRBV10-1 combines with J gene TRBJ2-7; TCRdb proposes TRBD2, but this gene call is untestable without DNA. Germline V gives CDR1 WNHNN, CDR2 SYGVQD (reference sequence). The CDR3 consists of 14 residues. This entry has no DNA. Here the CDR3 reads CASSAGGRPYEQYF.

The chain is built from TRBV6-6 and TRBJ2-7; TCRdb's D gene call, TRBD2, goes unchecked for lack of DNA. Germline V gene sequence: CDR1 MNHNY, CDR2 SVGAGI (reference sequence). CDR3 length equals 12 residues. The DNA is not on file. The CDR3 loop is CASRDFGGEQYF.

The chain is built from TRBV5-5 and TRBJ1-2. The length of the CDR3 is 15 residues. The record lacks a DNA sequence. Per the germline V gene, CDR1 is SGHKS and CDR2 is YYEKEE (reference sequence). CDR3 region: CASSLGVGLGYGYTF.

V usage is TRBV14 and J usage is TRBJ1-3. The germline V gene encodes CDR1 SGHDN and CDR2 FVKESK. The CDR3 is 15 residues long. Only the protein is available. CDR3 loop: CASRGRQSSGNTIYF.

J is TRBJ2-3 and V is TRBV7-2; TCRdb names TRBD1, which stays unverified in the absence of DNA. Germline V lookup: CDR1 SGHTA, CDR2 FQGNSA. The CDR3 sequence is 12 residues long. The protein alone is recorded here. This CDR3 is CASSFQVDTQYF.

This sequence joins TRBV10-3 and TRBJ1-1; the D call of TRBD1 rests on TCRdb alone, since no DNA is present to check it. The CDR3 contains 13 residues. The protein alone is recorded here. Germline CDR1 is ENHRY and CDR2 is SYGVKD. The CDR3 spells CAISESFRGQAFF.

The rearrangement joins TRBV19 to TRBJ1-1; TCRdb's D call, TRBD1, is unchecked because there is no DNA. The germline V gene encodes CDR1 LNHDA and CDR2 SQIVND (reference sequence). The CDR3 covers 14 residues. The entry carries no DNA sequence. This CDR3 reads CASSIGPAGTEAFF. Full variable domain (rest looked up from reference TRBV19 and TRBJ1-1): DGGITQSPKYLFRKEGQNVTLSCEQNLNHDAMYWYRQDPGQGLRLIYYSQIVNDFQKGDIAEGYSVSREKKESFPLTVTSAQKNPTAFYLCASSIGPAGTEAFFGQGTRLTVV.

The chain is built from TRBV11-3 and TRBJ1-1; the D call of TRBD1 rests on TCRdb alone, since no DNA is present to check it. The V gene's germline CDR1 is SGHNT and CDR2 YENEEA. The length of the CDR3 is 13 residues. A DNA sequence was not provided. CDR3 sequence reads: CASSLSGNTEAFF. Using reference TRBV11-3 and TRBJ1-1 for the parts outside the CDR3, the full variable domain is EAGVVQSPRYKIIEKKQPVAFWCNPISGHNTLYWYLQNLGQGPELLIRYENEEAVDDSQLPKDRFSAERLKGVDSTLKIQPAELGDSAVYLCASSLSGNTEAFFGQGTRLTVV.

The chain couples TRBV5-1 to TRBJ1-2. The CDR3 contains 15 residues. Only the protein is available. Germline CDR1 is SGHRS and CDR2 is YFSETQ. The CDR3 reads CASSQRQGLGYGYTF.